Included here is one T cell receptor beta chain sequence, with context. No antigen is known for it. As part of library construction, unique molecular identifiers were attached to individual cDNA molecules. From the 5' RACE reads, TCRdb called clonotypes with MiXCR, one entry per CDR3 protein. The table has about 62,000 distinct CDR3 sequences, approximately 10% seen once. This specimen comes from a study of early T cells in non-severe SARS-CoV-2 infection. Study information: Sequencing targeted bulk RNA from unsorted whole blood, leaving chains unpaired.

Study-wide findings and caveats: Anti-spike CD8 responses were favored by VDJdb matching, which missed private and CD4 specificities.

There are 16 residues in the CDR3. The V gene end was trimmed by 0 bases and the J gene end by 7 bases; junction bases not matched to a gene: 6. Germline CDR1 is LNHNV and CDR2 is YYDKDF (reference sequence). The sequenced sample consisted of whole blood. The gene calls are TRBV15 and TRBJ2-1, with 10 bases lining up with TRBD1. The sequence was obtained from an adult who was a healthcare worker with PCR-confirmed SARS-CoV-2 infection or an uninfected control (not recorded which). CDR3 loop: CATSRDAGQGRNEQFF. The CDR3, as DNA: TGTGCCACCAGCAGAGATGCGGGACAGGGGCGGAATGAGCAGTTCTTC.